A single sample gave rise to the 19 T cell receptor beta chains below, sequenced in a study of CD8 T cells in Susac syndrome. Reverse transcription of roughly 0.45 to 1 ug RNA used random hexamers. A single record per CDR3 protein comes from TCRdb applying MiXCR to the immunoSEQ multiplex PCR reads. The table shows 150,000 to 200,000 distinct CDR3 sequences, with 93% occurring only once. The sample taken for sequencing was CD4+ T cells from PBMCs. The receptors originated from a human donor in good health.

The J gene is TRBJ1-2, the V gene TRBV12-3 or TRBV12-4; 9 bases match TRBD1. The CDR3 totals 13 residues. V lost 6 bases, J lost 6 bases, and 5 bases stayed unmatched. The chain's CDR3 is CASSLQGAHGYTF. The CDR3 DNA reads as TGTGCCAGCAGCTTACAGGGGGCCCATGGCTACACCTTC.

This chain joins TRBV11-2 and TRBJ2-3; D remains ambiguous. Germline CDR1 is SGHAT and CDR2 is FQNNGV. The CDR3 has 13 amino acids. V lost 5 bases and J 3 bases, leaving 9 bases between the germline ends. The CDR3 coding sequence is TGTGCCAGCAGCCGGACCAGGACAGATACGCAGTATTTT. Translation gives CASSRTRTDTQYF.

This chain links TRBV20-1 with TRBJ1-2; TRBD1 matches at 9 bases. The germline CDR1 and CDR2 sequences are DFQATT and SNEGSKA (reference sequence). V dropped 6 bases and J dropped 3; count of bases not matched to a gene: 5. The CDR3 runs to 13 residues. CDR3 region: CSATQGAHYGYTF. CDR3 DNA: TGCAGTGCCACACAGGGGGCCCACTATGGCTACACCTTC.

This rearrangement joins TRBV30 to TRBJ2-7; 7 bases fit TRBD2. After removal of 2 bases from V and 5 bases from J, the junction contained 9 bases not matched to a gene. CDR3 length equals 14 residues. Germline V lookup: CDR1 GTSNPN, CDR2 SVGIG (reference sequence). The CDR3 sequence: CAWSTKRGSNEQYF. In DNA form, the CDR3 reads TGTGCCTGGAGTACCAAGCGGGGTAGTAACGAGCAGTACTTC.

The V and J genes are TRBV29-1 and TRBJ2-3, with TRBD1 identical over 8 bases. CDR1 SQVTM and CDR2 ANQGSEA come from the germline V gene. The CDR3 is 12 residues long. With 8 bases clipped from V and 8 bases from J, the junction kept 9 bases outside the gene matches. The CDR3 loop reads CSPGQGEGTQYF. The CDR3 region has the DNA TGCAGCCCAGGACAGGGTGAGGGTACGCAGTATTTT.

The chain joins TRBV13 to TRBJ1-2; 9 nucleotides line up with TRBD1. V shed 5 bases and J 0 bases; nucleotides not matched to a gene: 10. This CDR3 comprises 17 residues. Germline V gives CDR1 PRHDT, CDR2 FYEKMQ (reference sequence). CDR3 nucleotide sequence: TGTGCCAGCAGCCATGGGACAGGGATTCGGTCTAACTATGGCTACACCTTC. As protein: CASSHGTGIRSNYGYTF.

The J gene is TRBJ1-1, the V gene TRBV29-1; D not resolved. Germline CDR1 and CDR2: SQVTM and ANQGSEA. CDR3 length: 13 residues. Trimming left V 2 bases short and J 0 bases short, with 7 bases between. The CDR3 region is CSVEIQMNTEAFF. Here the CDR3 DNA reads TGCAGCGTTGAAATACAGATGAACACTGAAGCTTTCTTT.

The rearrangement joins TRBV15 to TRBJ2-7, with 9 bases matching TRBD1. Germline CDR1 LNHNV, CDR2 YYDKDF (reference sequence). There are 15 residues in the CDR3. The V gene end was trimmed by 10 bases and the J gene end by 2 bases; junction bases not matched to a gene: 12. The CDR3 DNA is TGTGCCATCGCAACCGGGACAGGGATTGCCTACGAGCAGTACTTC. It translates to CAIATGTGIAYEQYF. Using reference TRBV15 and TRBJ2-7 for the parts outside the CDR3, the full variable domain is DAMVIQNPRYQVTQFGKPVTLSCSQTLNHNVMYWYQQKSSQAPKLLFHYYDKDFNNEADTPDNFQSRRPNTSFCFLDIRSPGLGDTAMYLCAIATGTGIAYEQYFGPGTRLTVT.

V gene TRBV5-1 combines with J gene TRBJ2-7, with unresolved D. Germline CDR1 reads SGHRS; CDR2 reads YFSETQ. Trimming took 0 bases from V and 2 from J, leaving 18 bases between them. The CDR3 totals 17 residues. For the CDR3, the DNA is TGCGCCAGCAGCTTGGAAGGGTACGGAGCCCTGACCTACGAGCAGTACTTC. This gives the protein CASSLEGYGALTYEQYF.

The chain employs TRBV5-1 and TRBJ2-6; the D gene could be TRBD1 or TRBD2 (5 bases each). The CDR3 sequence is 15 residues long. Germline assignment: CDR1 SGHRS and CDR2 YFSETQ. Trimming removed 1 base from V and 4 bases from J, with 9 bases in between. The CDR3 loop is CASSLRGDGANVLTF. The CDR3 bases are TGCGCCAGCAGCTTGAGAGGGGACGGGGCCAACGTCCTGACTTTC.

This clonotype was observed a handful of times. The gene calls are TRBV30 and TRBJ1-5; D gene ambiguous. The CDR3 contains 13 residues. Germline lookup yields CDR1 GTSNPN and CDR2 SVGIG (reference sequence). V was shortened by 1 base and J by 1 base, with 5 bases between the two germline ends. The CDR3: CAWSGGSNQPQHF. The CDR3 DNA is TGTGCCTGGAGTGGGGGAAGCAATCAGCCCCAGCATTTT. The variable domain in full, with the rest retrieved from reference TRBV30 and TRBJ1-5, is SQTIHQWPATLVQPVGSPLSLECTVEGTSNPNLYWYRQAAGRGLQLLFYSVGIGQISSEVPQNLSASRPQDRQFILSSKKLLLSDSGFYLCAWSGGSNQPQHFGDGTRLSIL.

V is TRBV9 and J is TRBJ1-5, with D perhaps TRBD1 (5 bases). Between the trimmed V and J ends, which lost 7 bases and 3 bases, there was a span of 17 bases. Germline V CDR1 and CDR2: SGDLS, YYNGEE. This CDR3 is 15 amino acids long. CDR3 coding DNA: TGTGCCAGCGACCGGGACGGGCAGCCCAATCAGCCCCAGCATTTT. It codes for CASDRDGQPNQPQHF.

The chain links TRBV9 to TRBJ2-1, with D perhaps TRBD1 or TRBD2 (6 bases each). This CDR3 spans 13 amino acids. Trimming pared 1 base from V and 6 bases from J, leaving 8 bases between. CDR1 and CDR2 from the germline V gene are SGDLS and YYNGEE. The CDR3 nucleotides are TGTGCCAGCAGCGTACGGGGGCCCAATGAGCAGTTCTTC. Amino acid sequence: CASSVRGPNEQFF.

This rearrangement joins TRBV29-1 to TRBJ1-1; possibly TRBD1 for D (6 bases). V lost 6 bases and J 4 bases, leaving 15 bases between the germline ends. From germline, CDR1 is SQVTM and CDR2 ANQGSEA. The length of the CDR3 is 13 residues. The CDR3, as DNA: TGCAGCGTCGAACAGGGATGGGGCACTGAAGCTTTCTTT. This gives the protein CSVEQGWGTEAFF.

CDR3 sequence reads: CASSADSTQSPLHF. The CDR3 DNA is TGTGCCAGCAGCGCCGACAGTACTCAATCACCCCTCCACTTT. This chain uses TRBV6-1 with TRBJ1-6; weak D call: TRBD1 (5 bases). Trimming removed 6 bases from V and 10 bases from J, with 16 bases in between. Germline lookup yields CDR1 MNHNS and CDR2 SASEGT. The length of the CDR3 is 14 residues.

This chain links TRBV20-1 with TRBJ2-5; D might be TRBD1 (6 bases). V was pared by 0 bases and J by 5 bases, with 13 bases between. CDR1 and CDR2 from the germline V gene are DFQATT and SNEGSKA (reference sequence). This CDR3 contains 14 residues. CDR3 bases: TGCAGTGCTAGAGAAGTTCAGGGGCGGGAGACCCAGTACTTC. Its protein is CSAREVQGRETQYF.

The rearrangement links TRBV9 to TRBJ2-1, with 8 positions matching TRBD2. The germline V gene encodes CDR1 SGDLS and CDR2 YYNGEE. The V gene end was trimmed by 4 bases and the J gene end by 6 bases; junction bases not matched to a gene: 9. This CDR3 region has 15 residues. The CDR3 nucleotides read TGTGCCAGCAGCTTTAGCGGGGAACGTACCAATGAGCAGTTCTTC. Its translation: CASSFSGERTNEQFF.

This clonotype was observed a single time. In DNA, the CDR3 is TGTGCCAGCACCTATCGCGGGGTGAATTCCTACGAGCAGTACTTC. Translated: CASTYRGVNSYEQYF. This sequence joins TRBV7-2 and TRBJ2-7, with D maybe TRBD2 (6 bases). This CDR3 comprises 15 residues. CDR1 and CDR2 from the germline V gene are SGHTA and FQGNSA. The V and J ends lost 7 bases and 1 base respectively, with 17 bases between them.

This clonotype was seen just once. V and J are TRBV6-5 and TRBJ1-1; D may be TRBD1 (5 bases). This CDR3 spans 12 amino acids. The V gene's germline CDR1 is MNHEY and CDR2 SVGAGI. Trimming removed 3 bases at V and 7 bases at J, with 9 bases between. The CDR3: CASSYNRHEAFF. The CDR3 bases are TGTGCCAGCAGTTATAACAGGCATGAAGCTTTCTTT.